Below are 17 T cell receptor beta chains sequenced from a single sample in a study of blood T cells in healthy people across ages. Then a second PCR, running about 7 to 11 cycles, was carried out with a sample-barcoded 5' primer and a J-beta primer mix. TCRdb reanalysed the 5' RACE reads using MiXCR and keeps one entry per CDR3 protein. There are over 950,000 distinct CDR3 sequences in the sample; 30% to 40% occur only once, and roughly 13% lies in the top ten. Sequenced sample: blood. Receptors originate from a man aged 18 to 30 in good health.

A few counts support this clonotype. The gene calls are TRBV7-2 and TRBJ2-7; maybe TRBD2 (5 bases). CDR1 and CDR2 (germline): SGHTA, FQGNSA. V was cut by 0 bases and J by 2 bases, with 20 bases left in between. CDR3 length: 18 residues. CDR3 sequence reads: CASSLATMDGERPYEQYF. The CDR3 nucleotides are TGTGCCAGCAGCTTAGCGACTATGGACGGGGAGAGGCCCTACGAGCAGTACTTC.

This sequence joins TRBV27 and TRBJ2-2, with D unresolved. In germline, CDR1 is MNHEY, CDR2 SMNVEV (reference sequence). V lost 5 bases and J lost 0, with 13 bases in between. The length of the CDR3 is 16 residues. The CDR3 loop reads CASSPRRTANTGELFF. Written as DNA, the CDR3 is TGTGCCAGCAGTCCTCGACGTACCGCGAACACCGGGGAGCTGTTTTTT.

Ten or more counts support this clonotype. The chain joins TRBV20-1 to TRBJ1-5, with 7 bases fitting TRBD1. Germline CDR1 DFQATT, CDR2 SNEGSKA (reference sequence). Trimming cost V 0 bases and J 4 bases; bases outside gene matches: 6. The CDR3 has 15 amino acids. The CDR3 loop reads CSARDPGTDNQPQHF. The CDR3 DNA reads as TGCAGTGCTAGAGATCCCGGGACAGATAATCAGCCCCAGCATTTT.

The CDR3 is CSASPGANYGYTF. The CDR3, as DNA: TGCAGTGCTTCCCCAGGGGCTAACTATGGCTACACCTTC. V is TRBV20-1 and J is TRBJ1-2, with a possible D match to TRBD1 (6 bases). V shed 5 bases and J shed 0 bases, with 10 bases lying between them. The CDR3 consists of 13 residues. CDR1 DFQATT and CDR2 SNEGSKA come from the germline V gene (reference sequence).

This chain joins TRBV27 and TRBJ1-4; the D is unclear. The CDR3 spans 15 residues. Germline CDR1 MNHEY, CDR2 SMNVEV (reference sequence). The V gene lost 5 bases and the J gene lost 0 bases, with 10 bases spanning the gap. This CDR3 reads CASSPYKTTNEKLFF. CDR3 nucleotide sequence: TGTGCCAGCAGTCCCTACAAAACAACTAATGAAAAACTGTTTTTT. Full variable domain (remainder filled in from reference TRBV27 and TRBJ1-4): EAQVTQNPRYLITVTGKKLTVTCSQNMNHEYMSWYRQDPGLGLRQIYYSMNVEVTDKGDVPEGYKVSRKEKRNFPLILESPSPNQTSLYFCASSPYKTTNEKLFFGSGTQLSVL.

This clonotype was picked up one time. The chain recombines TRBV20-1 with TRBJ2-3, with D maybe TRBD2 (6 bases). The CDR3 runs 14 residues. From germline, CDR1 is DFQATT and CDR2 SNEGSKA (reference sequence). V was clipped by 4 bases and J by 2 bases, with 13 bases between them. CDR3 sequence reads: CSAKTGESTDTQYF. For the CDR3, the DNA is TGCAGTGCTAAAACGGGGGAGTCCACAGATACGCAGTATTTT.

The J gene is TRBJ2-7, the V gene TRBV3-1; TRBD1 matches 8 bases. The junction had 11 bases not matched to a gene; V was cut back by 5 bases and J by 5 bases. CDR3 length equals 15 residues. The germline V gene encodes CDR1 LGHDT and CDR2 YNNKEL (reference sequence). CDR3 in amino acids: CASSSHRTGTHEQYF. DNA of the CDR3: TGTGCCAGCAGCTCCCACCGGACAGGGACACACGAGCAGTACTTC.

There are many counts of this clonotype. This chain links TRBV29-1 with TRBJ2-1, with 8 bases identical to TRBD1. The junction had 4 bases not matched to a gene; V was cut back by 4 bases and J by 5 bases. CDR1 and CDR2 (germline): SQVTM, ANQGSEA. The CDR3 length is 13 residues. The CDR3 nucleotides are TGCAGCGTTGGGACAGGGCCGGACAATGAGCAGTTCTTC. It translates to CSVGTGPDNEQFF.

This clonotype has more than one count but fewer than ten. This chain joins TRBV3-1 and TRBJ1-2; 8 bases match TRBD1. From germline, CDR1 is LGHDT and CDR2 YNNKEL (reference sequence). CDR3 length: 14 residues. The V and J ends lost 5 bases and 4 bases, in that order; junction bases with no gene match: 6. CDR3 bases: TGTGCCAGCAGCGAACAGGGGGTGGGCTATGGCTACACCTTC. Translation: CASSEQGVGYGYTF.

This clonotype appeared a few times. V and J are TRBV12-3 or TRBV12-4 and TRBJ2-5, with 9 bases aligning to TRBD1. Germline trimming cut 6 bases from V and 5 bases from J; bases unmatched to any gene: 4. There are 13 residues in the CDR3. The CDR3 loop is CASRQGATETQYF. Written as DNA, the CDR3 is TGTGCCAGCAGACAGGGGGCTACTGAGACCCAGTACTTC.

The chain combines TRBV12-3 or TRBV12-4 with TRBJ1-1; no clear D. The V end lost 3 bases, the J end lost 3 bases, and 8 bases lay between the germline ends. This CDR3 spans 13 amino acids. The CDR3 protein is CASSFYWDTEAFF. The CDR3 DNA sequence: TGTGCCAGCAGTTTCTATTGGGACACTGAAGCTTTCTTT.

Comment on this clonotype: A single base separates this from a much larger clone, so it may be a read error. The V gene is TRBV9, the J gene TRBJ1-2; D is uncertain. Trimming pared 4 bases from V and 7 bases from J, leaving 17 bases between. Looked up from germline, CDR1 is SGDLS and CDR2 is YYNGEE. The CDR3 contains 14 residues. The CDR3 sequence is CASSIAVTITGYTF. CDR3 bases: TGTGCCAGCAGCATAGCTGTTACCATAACTGGCTACACCTTC.

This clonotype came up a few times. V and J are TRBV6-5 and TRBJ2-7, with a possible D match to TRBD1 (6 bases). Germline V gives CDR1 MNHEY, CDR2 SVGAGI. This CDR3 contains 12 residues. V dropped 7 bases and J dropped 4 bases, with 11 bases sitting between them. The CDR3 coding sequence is TGTGCCAGCATTTCACAGGGTTACGAGCAGTACTTC. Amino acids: CASISQGYEQYF.

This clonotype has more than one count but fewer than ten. The CDR3 bases are TGTGCCAGCATGCGGGCGGTTGGTGAAAAACTGTTTTTT. Encoded protein: CASMRAVGEKLFF. The V call is TRBV28, the J call TRBJ1-4; D call uncertain. The CDR3 is made up of 13 amino acids. Germline lookup yields CDR1 MDHEN and CDR2 SYDVKM. V was shortened by 7 bases and J by 7 bases, with 13 bases between the two germline ends.

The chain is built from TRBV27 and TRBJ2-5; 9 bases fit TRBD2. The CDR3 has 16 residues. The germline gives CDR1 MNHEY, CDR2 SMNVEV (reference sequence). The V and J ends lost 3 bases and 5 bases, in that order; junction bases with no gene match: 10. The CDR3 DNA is TGTGCCAGCAGTTTGGTGATAGCGGGAGTCTATGAGACCCAGTACTTC. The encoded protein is CASSLVIAGVYETQYF.

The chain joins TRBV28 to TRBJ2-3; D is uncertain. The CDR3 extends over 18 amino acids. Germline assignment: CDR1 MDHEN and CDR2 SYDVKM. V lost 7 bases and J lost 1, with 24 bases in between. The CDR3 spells CASMGSFYWSGGTDTQYF. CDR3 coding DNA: TGTGCCAGCATGGGATCCTTTTACTGGTCTGGAGGCACAGATACGCAGTATTTT. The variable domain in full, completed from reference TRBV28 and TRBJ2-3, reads DVKVTQSSRYLVKRTGEKVFLECVQDMDHENMFWYRQDPGLGLRLIYFSYDVKMKEKGDIPEGYSVSREKKERFSLILESASTNQTSMYLCASMGSFYWSGGTDTQYFGPGTRLTVL.

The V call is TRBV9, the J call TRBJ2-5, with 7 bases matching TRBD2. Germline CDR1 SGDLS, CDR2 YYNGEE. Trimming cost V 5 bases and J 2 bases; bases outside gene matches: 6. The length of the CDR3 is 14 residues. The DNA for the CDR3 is TGTGCCAGCAGTCTCAGCGGGGAACAAGAGACCCAGTACTTC. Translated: CASSLSGEQETQYF.